These 14 T cell receptor beta chains were all obtained from the same sample, sequenced in a study of T cell repertoires in cytomegalovirus infection (dated by TCRdb to between 2018 and 2020). The sequencer was an Illumina HiSeq 1500. TCRdb handled the public reads itself, with Q25 trimming in fastp and clone calling in MiXCR, and kept productive beta chains. Each record represents a unique CDR3 protein, reported with the most common genes and DNA among its rows. This sample comprises 150,000 or so distinct CDR3 sequences, around a quarter of them detected only once. 11% of the sample goes to the ten largest clones. The sequenced material came from PBMCs. The receptors come from a human donor in good health (CMV status not recorded). Some clones in this sample may be carry-over from other donors' samples.

This clonotype has more than one count but fewer than ten. This chain links TRBV2 with TRBJ2-2; 8 bases are shared with TRBD2. Trimming removed 8 bases from V and 5 bases from J; junction bases left unmatched: 10. The CDR3 extends over 15 amino acids. The germline CDR1 and CDR2 sequences are SNHLY and FYNNEI. The CDR3 loop is CASLPMRLATGELFF. The DNA of the CDR3 is TGTGCCAGCCTTCCTATGAGACTAGCGACCGGGGAGCTGTTTTTT.

The rearrangement joins TRBV7-2 to TRBJ2-1; D is unclear. CDR3 length equals 12 residues. Germline assignment: CDR1 SGHTA and CDR2 FQGNSA. V lost 3 bases to trimming and J lost 8 bases, with 8 bases between them. The chain's CDR3 is CASSLGPHEQFF. CDR3 DNA sequence: TGTGCCAGCAGCTTGGGTCCCCATGAGCAGTTCTTC.

This clonotype was counted a few times. The chain is built from TRBV20-1 and TRBJ2-1, with a possible D match to TRBD2 (6 bases). Trimming took 6 bases from V and 8 from J, leaving 14 bases between them. CDR3 length: 12 residues. Germline CDR1 DFQATT, CDR2 SNEGSKA (reference sequence). Here the CDR3 DNA reads TGCAGTGCCGCGACTAGTATCGATGAGCAGTTCTTC. Amino acids: CSAATSIDEQFF.

This clonotype was seen at least ten times. The J gene is TRBJ1-5, the V gene TRBV7-2, with D perhaps TRBD1 (6 bases). The length of the CDR3 is 14 residues. Trimming removed 1 base at V and 6 bases at J, with 10 bases between. Germline loops: CDR1 SGHTA, CDR2 FQGNSA. The CDR3 protein is CASSLDTGFQPQHF. The CDR3 DNA reads TGTGCCAGCAGCTTAGATACAGGGTTTCAGCCCCAGCATTTT.

The chain recombines TRBV24-1 with TRBJ2-5; the D gene is possibly TRBD2 (6 bases). The ends were cut back, 4 bases at V and 1 base at J, with 9 bases in the middle. The CDR3 runs 14 residues. Germline CDR1 reads KGHDR; CDR2 reads SFDVKD. CDR3 protein: CATSEEGIQETQYF. In DNA form, the CDR3 reads TGTGCCACCAGTGAGGAGGGAATCCAAGAGACCCAGTACTTC.

This clonotype appeared a few times. The gene calls are TRBV5-5 and TRBJ1-1; unclear D gene. With 3 bases removed from V and 7 bases from J, the gap between germline ends came to 10 bases. The germline CDR1 and CDR2 sequences are SGHKS and YYEKEE (reference sequence). The CDR3 spans 12 residues. The CDR3 DNA reads as TGTGCCAGCAGCTCTACCGCGGTTGAAGCTTTCTTT. Its translation is CASSSTAVEAFF.

This clonotype has more than one count but fewer than ten. V is TRBV29-1 and J is TRBJ1-2; D might be TRBD1 (6 bases). This CDR3 comprises 11 residues. The V end was cut by 0 bases, the J end by 7 bases, with 6 bases between. Germline loops: CDR1 SQVTM, CDR2 ANQGSEA. The CDR3 region is CSVEEGAGYTF. CDR3 DNA: TGCAGCGTTGAAGAGGGGGCTGGCTACACCTTC.

Note on this clonotype: A much larger clone differs from this one at a single base, so this may be a read error. The chain has TRBV28 and TRBJ1-1; possible D gene TRBD1, 6 bases. Germline CDR1 and CDR2: MDHEN and SYDVKM. The CDR3 loop spans 14 amino acids. The CDR3 spells CTSSAPGQNTEAFF. The CDR3, as DNA: TGTACCAGCAGTGCACCGGGACAGAACACTGAAGCTTTCTTT.

This clonotype appeared many times. The V gene is TRBV20-1, the J gene TRBJ1-2; D is possibly TRBD1 (5 bases). The germline V and J ends were trimmed by 2 bases and 5 bases, with 24 bases remaining between them. Germline values: CDR1 DFQATT, CDR2 SNEGSKA (reference sequence). This CDR3 comprises 17 residues. The CDR3 region is CSARPDIDPVLGYGYTF. The CDR3 DNA is TGCAGTGCTAGACCGGACATAGACCCTGTCCTAGGTTATGGCTACACCTTC.

There are a few counts of this clonotype. The rearrangement links TRBV15 to TRBJ1-5, with TRBD1 identical over 9 bases. Germline CDR1 LNHNV, CDR2 YYDKDF (reference sequence). Trimming cost V 4 bases and J 6 bases; bases outside gene matches: 7. The CDR3 sequence is 15 residues long. CDR3 in amino acids: CATSKEQGAGQPQHF. The DNA for the CDR3 is TGTGCCACCAGCAAAGAACAGGGGGCTGGTCAGCCCCAGCATTTT.

This rearrangement joins TRBV20-1 to TRBJ1-4; possible D gene TRBD1, 5 bases. Deletions cut 3 bases from V and 4 bases from J, with 15 bases between. The V gene's germline CDR1 is DFQATT and CDR2 SNEGSKA (reference sequence). CDR3 length equals 15 residues. In DNA, the CDR3 is TGCAGTGCTAGGGTTGAGTTGGGACTTAATGAAAAACTGTTTTTT. This encodes CSARVELGLNEKLFF.

Comments on this clonotype: The junction differs from germline at one of its ends, possibly a read error. J is TRBJ2-5 and V is TRBV7-7; the D gene is possibly TRBD1 (5 bases). From germline, CDR1 is SSHAT and CDR2 FNYEAQ (reference sequence). CDR3 size: 14 residues. As DNA, the CDR3 is TGTGCTAGCATCGGATACAGGCCGAAAGAGACCCAGTACTTC. As protein: CASIGYRPKETQYF.

The chain combines TRBV7-9 with TRBJ2-4; a weak D match, TRBD1 (6 bases). Germline V gene lookup returns CDR1 SEHNR and CDR2 FQNEAQ (reference sequence). This CDR3 comprises 12 residues. Trimming cost V 0 bases and J 13 bases, with 10 bases left between them. The CDR3 DNA sequence: TGTGCCAGCAGCTTAGCGGCCGGGACACAGTACTTC. Its translation is CASSLAAGTQYF.

This clonotype was detected only a few times. The CDR3 nucleotides read TGTGCCAGCAGCTTAATCCTCTCATTTGCTAGCGGCCAAGAGACCCAGTACTTC. This sequence encodes CASSLILSFASGQETQYF. This chain joins TRBV7-3 and TRBJ2-5; 7 bases fit TRBD2. The CDR3 has 18 amino acids. V was clipped by 1 base and J by 1 base; unmatched bases: 12. Per germline, CDR1 SGHTA and CDR2 FQGTGA.